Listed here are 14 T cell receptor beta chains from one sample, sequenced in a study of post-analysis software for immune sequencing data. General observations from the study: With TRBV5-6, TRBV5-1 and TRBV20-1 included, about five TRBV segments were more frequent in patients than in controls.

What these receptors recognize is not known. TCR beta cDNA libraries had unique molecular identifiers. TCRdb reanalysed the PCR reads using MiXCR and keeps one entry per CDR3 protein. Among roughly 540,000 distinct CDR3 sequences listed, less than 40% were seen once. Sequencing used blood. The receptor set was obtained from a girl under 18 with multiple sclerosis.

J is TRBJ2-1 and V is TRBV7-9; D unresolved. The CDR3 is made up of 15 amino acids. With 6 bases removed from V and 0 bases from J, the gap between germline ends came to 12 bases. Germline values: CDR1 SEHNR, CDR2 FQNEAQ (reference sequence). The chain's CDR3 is CASRPALDSYNEQFF. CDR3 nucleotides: TGTGCCAGCAGACCGGCCCTAGACTCCTACAATGAGCAGTTCTTC.

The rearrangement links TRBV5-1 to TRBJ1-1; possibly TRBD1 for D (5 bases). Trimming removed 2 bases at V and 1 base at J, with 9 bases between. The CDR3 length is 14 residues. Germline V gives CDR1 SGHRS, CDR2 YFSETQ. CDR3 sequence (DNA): TGCGCCAGCAGCTTAAGACAGCAGAACACTGAAGCTTTCTTT. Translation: CASSLRQQNTEAFF.

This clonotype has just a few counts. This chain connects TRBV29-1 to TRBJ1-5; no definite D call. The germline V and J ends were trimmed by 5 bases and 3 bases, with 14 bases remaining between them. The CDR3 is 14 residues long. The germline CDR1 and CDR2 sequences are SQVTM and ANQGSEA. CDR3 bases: TGCAGCGTTAGAGTGGGGTCCGACAATCAGCCCCAGCATTTT. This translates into CSVRVGSDNQPQHF.

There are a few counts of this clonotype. The CDR3 nucleotides read TGCAGTGCTCTCGGGCGAGATACGCAGTATTTT. Translated, it gives CSALGRDTQYF. The chain combines TRBV20-1 with TRBJ2-3; D is ambiguous. CDR3 length equals 11 residues. In germline, CDR1 is DFQATT, CDR2 SNEGSKA (reference sequence). V was pared by 5 bases and J by 5 bases, with 8 bases between.

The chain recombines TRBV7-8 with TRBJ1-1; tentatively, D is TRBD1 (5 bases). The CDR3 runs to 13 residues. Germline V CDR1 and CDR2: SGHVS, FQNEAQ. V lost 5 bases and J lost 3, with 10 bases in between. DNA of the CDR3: TGTGCCAGCAGCGGGGACGGGCACACTGAAGCTTTCTTT. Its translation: CASSGDGHTEAFF.

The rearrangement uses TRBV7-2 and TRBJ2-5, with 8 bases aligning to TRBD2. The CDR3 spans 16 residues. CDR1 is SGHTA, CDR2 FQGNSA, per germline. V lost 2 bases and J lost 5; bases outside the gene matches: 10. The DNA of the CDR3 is TGTGCCAGCAGCTTATTTTTAGGCGGGGGGATGGAGACCCAGTACTTC. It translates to CASSLFLGGGMETQYF.

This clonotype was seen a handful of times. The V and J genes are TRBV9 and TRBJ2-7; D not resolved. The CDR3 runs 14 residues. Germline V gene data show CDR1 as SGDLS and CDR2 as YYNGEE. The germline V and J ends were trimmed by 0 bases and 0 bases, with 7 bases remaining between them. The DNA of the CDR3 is TGTGCCAGCAGCGTAGGGGCTAGCTCCTACGAGCAGTACTTC. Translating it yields CASSVGASSYEQYF.

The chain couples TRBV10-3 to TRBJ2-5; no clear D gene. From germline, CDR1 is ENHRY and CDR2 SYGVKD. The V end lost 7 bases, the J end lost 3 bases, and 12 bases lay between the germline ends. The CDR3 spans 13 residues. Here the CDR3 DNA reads TGTGCCATCACTACCCTACCTAAAGAGACCCAGTACTTC. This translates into CAITTLPKETQYF.

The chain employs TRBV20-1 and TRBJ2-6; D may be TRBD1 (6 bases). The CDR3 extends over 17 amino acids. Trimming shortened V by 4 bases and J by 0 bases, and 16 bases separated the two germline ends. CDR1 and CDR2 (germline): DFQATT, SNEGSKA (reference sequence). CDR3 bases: TGCAGTGCTATCAGCGCAGGGGAAGTCTCTGGGGCCAACGTCCTGACTTTC. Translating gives CSAISAGEVSGANVLTF.

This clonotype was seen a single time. CDR3 coding DNA: TGTGCCAGCAGCTCGATAAGGGGGGATACGCAGTATTTT. Its translation: CASSSIRGDTQYF. This chain connects TRBV7-6 to TRBJ2-3; D perhaps matches TRBD1 (6 bases). CDR3 length: 13 residues. Trimming took 4 bases from V and 6 from J, leaving 11 bases between them. The germline CDR1 and CDR2 sequences are SGHVS and FNYEAQ.

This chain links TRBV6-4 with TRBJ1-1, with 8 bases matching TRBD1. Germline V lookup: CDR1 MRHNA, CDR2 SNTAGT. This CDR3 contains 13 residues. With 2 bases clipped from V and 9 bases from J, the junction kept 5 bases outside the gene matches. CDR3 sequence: CASSDGTGGKAFF. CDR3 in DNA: TGTGCCAGCAGTGACGGAACAGGGGGTAAAGCTTTCTTT.

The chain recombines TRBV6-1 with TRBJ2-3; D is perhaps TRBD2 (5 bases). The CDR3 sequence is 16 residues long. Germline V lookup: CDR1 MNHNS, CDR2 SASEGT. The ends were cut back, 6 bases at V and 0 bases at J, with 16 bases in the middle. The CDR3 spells CASRDRTEESTDTQYF. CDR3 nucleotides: TGTGCCAGCAGGGACCGGACGGAGGAGAGCACAGATACGCAGTATTTT.

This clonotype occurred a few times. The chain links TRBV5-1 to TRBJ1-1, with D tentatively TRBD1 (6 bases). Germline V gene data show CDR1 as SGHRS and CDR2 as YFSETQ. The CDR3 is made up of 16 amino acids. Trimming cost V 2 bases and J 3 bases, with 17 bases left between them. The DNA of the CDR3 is TGCGCCAGCAGCTTAGCCGTTCAGGGGCCAGACACTGAAGCTTTCTTT. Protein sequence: CASSLAVQGPDTEAFF. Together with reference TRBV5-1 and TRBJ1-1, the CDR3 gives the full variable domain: KAGVTQTPRYLIKTRGQQVTLSCSPISGHRSVSWYQQTPGQGLQFLFEYFSETQRNKGNFPGRFSGRQFSNSRSEMNVSTLELGDSALYLCASSLAVQGPDTEAFFGQGTRLTVV.

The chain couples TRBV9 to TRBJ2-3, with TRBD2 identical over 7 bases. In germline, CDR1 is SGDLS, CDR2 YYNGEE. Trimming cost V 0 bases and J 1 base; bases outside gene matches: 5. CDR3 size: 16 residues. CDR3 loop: CASSVASGGGTDTQYF. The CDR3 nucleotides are TGTGCCAGCAGCGTAGCTAGCGGTGGAGGCACAGATACGCAGTATTTT.